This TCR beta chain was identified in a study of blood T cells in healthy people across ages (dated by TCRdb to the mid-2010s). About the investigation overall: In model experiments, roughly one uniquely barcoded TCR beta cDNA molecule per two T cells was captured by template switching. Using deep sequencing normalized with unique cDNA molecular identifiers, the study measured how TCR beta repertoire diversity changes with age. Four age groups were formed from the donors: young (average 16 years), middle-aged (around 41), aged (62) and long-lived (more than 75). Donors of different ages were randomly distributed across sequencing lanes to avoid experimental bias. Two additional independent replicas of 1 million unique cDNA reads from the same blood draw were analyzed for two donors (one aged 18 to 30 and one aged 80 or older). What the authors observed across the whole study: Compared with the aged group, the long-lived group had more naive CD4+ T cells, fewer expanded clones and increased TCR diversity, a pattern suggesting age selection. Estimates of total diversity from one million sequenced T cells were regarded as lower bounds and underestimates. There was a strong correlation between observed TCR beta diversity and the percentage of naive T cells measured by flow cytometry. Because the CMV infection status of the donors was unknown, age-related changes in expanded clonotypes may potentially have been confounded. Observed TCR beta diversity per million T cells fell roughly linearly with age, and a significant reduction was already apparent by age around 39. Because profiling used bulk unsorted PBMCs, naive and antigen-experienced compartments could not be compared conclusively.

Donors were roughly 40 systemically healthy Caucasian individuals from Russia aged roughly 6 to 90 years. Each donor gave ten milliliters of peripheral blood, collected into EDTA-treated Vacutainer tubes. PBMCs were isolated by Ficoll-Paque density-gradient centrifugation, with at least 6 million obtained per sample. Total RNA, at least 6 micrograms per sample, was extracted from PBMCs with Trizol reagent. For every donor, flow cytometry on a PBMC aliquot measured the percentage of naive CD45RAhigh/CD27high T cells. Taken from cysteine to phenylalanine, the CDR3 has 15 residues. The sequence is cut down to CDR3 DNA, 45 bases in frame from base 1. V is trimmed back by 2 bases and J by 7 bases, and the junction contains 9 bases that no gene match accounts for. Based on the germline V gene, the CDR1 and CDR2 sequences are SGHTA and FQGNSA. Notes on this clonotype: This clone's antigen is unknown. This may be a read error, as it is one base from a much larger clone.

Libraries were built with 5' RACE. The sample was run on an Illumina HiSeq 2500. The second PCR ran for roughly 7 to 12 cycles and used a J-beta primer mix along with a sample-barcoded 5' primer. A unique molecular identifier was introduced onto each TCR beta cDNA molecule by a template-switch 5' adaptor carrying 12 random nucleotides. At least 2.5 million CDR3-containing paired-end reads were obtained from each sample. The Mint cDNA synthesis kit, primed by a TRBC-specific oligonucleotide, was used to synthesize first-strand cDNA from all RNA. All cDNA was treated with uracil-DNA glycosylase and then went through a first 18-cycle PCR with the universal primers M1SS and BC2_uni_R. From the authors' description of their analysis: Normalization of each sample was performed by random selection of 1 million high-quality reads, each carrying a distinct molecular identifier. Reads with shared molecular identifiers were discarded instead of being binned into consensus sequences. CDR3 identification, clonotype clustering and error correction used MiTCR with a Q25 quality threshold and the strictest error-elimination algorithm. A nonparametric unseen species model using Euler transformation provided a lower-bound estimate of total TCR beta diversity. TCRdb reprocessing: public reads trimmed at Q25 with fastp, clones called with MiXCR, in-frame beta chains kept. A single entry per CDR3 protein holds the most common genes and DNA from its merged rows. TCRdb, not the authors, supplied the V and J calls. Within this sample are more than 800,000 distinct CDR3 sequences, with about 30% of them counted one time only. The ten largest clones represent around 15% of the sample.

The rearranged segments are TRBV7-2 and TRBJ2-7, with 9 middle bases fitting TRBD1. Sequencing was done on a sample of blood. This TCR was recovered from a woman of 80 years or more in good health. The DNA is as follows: TGTGCCAGCAGCTTAAGCGGGACAGGGCTTCAGGAGCAGTACTTC. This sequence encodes CASSLSGTGLQEQYF.